These 17 T cell receptor beta chains share one sample of origin, sequenced in a study of cytomegalovirus exposure and HLA in healthy donors. The primer mix had 60 Vbeta and 13 Jbeta primers. The assay was immunoSEQ multiplex PCR, and TCRdb's table has in-frame clones only and misses some. The sample carries around 100,000 clones, approximately 76% recorded once. The material sequenced was PBMCs. Source of these receptors: a woman in her sixties or seventies in good health and CMV-seropositive.

The chain uses TRBV10-3 and TRBJ1-2; 9 bases are shared with TRBD1. V was pared by 10 bases and J by 5 bases, with 11 bases of the junction left unmatched. Germline V gives CDR1 ENHRY, CDR2 SYGVKD. This CDR3 comprises 14 residues. The DNA of the CDR3 is TGTGCCACCTTGGCCCGGGACAGGGTTTATGGCTACACCTTC. Its protein is CATLARDRVYGYTF.

This rearrangement joins TRBV5-1 to TRBJ1-4, with 9 bases matching TRBD1. V lost 4 bases, J lost 8 bases, and 6 bases stayed unmatched. Germline-derived CDR1 and CDR2 are SGHRS and YFSETQ. The length of the CDR3 is 14 residues. The CDR3: CASSPRTGEEKLFF. CDR3 nucleotide sequence: TGCGCCAGCAGCCCGCGGACAGGGGAGGAAAAACTGTTTTTT.

The gene calls are TRBV6-5 and TRBJ2-7; the match to TRBD1 covers 8 bases. The CDR3 covers 13 residues. The germline CDR1 and CDR2 sequences are MNHEY and SVGAGI. V was pared by 8 bases and J by 1 base, with 4 bases of the junction left unmatched. This chain's CDR3 is CASRDRNSYEQYF. The CDR3 DNA reads as TGTGCCAGCCGGGACAGGAATTCCTACGAGCAGTACTTC.

This clone has only one observation. The chain employs TRBV7-2 and TRBJ2-1; 14 bases are a match to TRBD2. CDR3 size: 16 residues. Trimming at V came to 5 bases and at J to 6 bases, leaving 6 bases not matched to a gene. The germline V gene has CDR1 SGHTA and CDR2 FQGNSA. The CDR3: CASSPGLAGGTNEQFF. The DNA for the CDR3 is TGTGCCAGCAGCCCCGGACTAGCGGGAGGAACCAATGAGCAGTTCTTC. The whole variable domain, filled in from reference TRBV7-2 and TRBJ2-1, reads GAGVSQSPSNKVTEKGKDVELRCDPISGHTALYWYRQSLGQGLEFLIYFQGNSAPDKSGLPSDRFSAERTGGSVSTLTIQRTQQEDSAVYLCASSPGLAGGTNEQFFGPGTRLTVL.

The chain is built from TRBV27 and TRBJ2-7, with a tentative D call TRBD1 (6 bases). The CDR3 is 14 amino acids. The germline CDR1 and CDR2 sequences are MNHEY and SMNVEV (reference sequence). V gave up 6 bases and J gave up 7 bases, with 19 bases separating them. The CDR3 region is CASSQLMGAWEQYF. The CDR3 DNA reads TGTGCCAGCAGCCAGCTCATGGGGGCTTGGGAGCAGTACTTC.

The chain carries TRBV9 and TRBJ2-7; D perhaps matches TRBD2 (5 bases). Germline-derived CDR1 and CDR2 are SGDLS and YYNGEE. Between the trimmed V and J ends, which lost 0 bases and 1 base, there was a span of 11 bases. CDR3 length: 15 residues. The CDR3 coding sequence is TGTGCCAGCAGCGTAGGAAGCGGAAGTTCCTACGAGCAGTACTTC. Translation gives CASSVGSGSSYEQYF.

The chain couples TRBV5-4 to TRBJ1-2; 8 nucleotides match TRBD1. Germline V gene data show CDR1 as SGHNT and CDR2 as YYREEE (reference sequence). There are 15 residues in the CDR3. V lost 4 bases, J lost 4 bases, and 9 bases stayed unmatched. The CDR3 bases are TGTGCCAGCAGCCCGGGGGGACAGGCGGTCTATGGCTACACCTTC. Translation gives CASSPGGQAVYGYTF. Full variable domain (rest looked up from reference TRBV5-4 and TRBJ1-2): ETGVTQSPTHLIKTRGQQVTLRCSSQSGHNTVSWYQQALGQGPQFIFQYYREEENGRGNFPPRFSGLQFPNYSSELNVNALELDDSALYLCASSPGGQAVYGYTFGSGTRLTVV.

The chain has TRBV6-6 and TRBJ2-3; D possibly corresponds to TRBD2 (6 bases). The CDR3 spans 14 residues. With 2 bases removed from V and 0 bases from J, the gap between germline ends came to 6 bases. Germline V gene lookup returns CDR1 MNHNY and CDR2 SVGAGI (reference sequence). Here the CDR3 DNA reads TGTGCCAGCAGTTACGCGGGGAGCACAGATACGCAGTATTTT. Translated: CASSYAGSTDTQYF.

This chain uses TRBV7-9 with TRBJ2-7, with a possible D match to TRBD1 (5 bases). From germline, CDR1 is SEHNR and CDR2 FQNEAQ (reference sequence). The CDR3 runs 15 residues. Between the trimmed V and J ends, which lost 0 bases and 6 bases, there was a span of 15 bases. The CDR3 loop reads CASSLAPGRVLEQYF. For the CDR3, the DNA is TGTGCCAGCAGCTTAGCGCCCGGCAGGGTACTCGAGCAGTACTTC.

The CDR3 loop is CASSFSSAGTQYF. CDR3 coding DNA: TGTGCCAGCAGCTTTTCTAGCGCGGGGACCCAGTACTTC. The chain employs TRBV13 and TRBJ2-5; possible D gene TRBD2, 6 bases. CDR1 and CDR2 (germline): PRHDT, FYEKMQ (reference sequence). The CDR3 totals 13 residues. Between the trimmed V and J ends, which lost 3 bases and 7 bases, there was a span of 12 bases.

Details on this clone: The junction departs from germline at one end; a sequencing error may be responsible. The chain links TRBV6-5 to TRBJ2-1, with TRBD2 as a possible D gene (5 bases). From germline, CDR1 is MNHEY and CDR2 SVGAGI. The CDR3 loop spans 15 amino acids. CDR3 in DNA: TGTGCCAGCAGTTACGGTTCGACCGACTACAATGGGCAGTTCTTC. Amino acids: CASSYGSTDYNGQFF.

J is TRBJ1-1 and V is TRBV5-4; a possible D gene is TRBD1 (5 bases). Trimming shortened V by 4 bases and J by 2 bases, and 9 bases separated the two germline ends. This CDR3 region has 13 residues. Looked up from germline, CDR1 is SGHNT and CDR2 is YYREEE (reference sequence). The CDR3 spells CASSADSNTEAFF. The CDR3 bases are TGTGCCAGCAGCGCAGACAGTAACACTGAAGCTTTCTTT.

The chain has TRBV11-2 and TRBJ2-7, with 13 bases fitting TRBD2. V was clipped by 0 bases and J by 3 bases; unmatched bases: 2. The CDR3 is 16 residues long. Per the germline V gene, CDR1 is SGHAT and CDR2 is FQNNGV. CDR3 residues: CASSLDWTSGSYEQYF. DNA for the CDR3: TGTGCCAGCAGCTTAGACTGGACTAGCGGGAGCTACGAGCAGTACTTC.

The chain recombines TRBV2 with TRBJ1-1, with D perhaps TRBD1 (5 bases). The CDR3 extends over 12 amino acids. Trimming removed 8 bases from V and 6 bases from J, with 13 bases in between. Germline loops: CDR1 SNHLY, CDR2 FYNNEI. Written as DNA, the CDR3 is TGTGCCAGCGCCGCAGGGAAACCTGAAGCTTTCTTT. It yields the protein CASAAGKPEAFF.

This sequence joins TRBV9 and TRBJ1-5; D uncertain. The V end was cut by 7 bases, the J end by 4 bases, with 15 bases between. The CDR3 contains 14 residues. The germline V gene encodes CDR1 SGDLS and CDR2 YYNGEE. The CDR3 bases are TGTGCCAGCGGCGGAAACGCAGATAATCAGCCCCAGCATTTT. Amino acid sequence: CASGGNADNQPQHF.

The rearrangement joins TRBV29-1 to TRBJ1-2; weak D call: TRBD1 (6 bases). Germline V gene data show CDR1 as SQVTM and CDR2 as ANQGSEA. CDR3 length: 11 amino acids. The V and J ends lost 7 bases and 3 bases respectively, with 9 bases between them. The CDR3 spells CSATGYYGYTF. Written as DNA, the CDR3 is TGCAGCGCCACAGGGTACTATGGCTACACCTTC.

The chain combines TRBV29-1 with TRBJ2-5, with 9 bases lining up with TRBD1. The DNA end lines up better with TRBJ2-7; the J call may be wrong. Germline V CDR1 and CDR2: SQVTM, ANQGSEA. The CDR3 has 13 amino acids. The CDR3 sequence: CSGLNRGRNEQYF. CDR3 sequence (DNA): TGCAGCGGGCTAAACAGGGGGCGGAACGAGCAGTACTTC.